The TCR beta chain described here comes from a study of Ad26.COV2.S vaccination and SARS-CoV-2 variants. Across the study: Administration of Ad26.COV2.S was intramuscular, either once or twice 56 days apart. Study-wide points: Responses of T cells in total may have been underestimated by the TCR breadth and depth analyses.

Deletions cut 5 bases from V and 3 bases from J, with 14 bases between. CDR3 length equals 15 residues. Germline values: CDR1 MGHRA, CDR2 YSYEKL. Treatment denoted: 15 to 20 received Ad26.COV2.S at low or high dose, single or two shots; a few received placebo; per-sample allocation not given. At day 63 after the first vaccine or placebo injection, samples were drawn. Expression of Wuhan-strain SARS-CoV-2 spike came from the Ad26 vector that formed the vaccine. Data came from immunoSEQ multiplex PCR; TCRdb stores just in-frame clones and leaves some out. The sample shows 400,000 to 500,000 clones, roughly 88% of them seen only once. In the case of this clone: Its antigen is not known.

J is TRBJ2-1 and V is TRBV4-1; D remains ambiguous. The clonotype was recovered from a person between 18 and 60 years old who received the Ad26.COV2.S COVID-19 vaccine or a placebo. The specimen was peripheral blood, collected in a trial of Ad26.COV2.S vaccine versus placebo. The CDR3 sequence: CASSERSDHYNEQFF. The CDR3 DNA reads as TGCGCCAGCAGCGAGAGGTCAGACCACTACAATGAGCAGTTCTTC.